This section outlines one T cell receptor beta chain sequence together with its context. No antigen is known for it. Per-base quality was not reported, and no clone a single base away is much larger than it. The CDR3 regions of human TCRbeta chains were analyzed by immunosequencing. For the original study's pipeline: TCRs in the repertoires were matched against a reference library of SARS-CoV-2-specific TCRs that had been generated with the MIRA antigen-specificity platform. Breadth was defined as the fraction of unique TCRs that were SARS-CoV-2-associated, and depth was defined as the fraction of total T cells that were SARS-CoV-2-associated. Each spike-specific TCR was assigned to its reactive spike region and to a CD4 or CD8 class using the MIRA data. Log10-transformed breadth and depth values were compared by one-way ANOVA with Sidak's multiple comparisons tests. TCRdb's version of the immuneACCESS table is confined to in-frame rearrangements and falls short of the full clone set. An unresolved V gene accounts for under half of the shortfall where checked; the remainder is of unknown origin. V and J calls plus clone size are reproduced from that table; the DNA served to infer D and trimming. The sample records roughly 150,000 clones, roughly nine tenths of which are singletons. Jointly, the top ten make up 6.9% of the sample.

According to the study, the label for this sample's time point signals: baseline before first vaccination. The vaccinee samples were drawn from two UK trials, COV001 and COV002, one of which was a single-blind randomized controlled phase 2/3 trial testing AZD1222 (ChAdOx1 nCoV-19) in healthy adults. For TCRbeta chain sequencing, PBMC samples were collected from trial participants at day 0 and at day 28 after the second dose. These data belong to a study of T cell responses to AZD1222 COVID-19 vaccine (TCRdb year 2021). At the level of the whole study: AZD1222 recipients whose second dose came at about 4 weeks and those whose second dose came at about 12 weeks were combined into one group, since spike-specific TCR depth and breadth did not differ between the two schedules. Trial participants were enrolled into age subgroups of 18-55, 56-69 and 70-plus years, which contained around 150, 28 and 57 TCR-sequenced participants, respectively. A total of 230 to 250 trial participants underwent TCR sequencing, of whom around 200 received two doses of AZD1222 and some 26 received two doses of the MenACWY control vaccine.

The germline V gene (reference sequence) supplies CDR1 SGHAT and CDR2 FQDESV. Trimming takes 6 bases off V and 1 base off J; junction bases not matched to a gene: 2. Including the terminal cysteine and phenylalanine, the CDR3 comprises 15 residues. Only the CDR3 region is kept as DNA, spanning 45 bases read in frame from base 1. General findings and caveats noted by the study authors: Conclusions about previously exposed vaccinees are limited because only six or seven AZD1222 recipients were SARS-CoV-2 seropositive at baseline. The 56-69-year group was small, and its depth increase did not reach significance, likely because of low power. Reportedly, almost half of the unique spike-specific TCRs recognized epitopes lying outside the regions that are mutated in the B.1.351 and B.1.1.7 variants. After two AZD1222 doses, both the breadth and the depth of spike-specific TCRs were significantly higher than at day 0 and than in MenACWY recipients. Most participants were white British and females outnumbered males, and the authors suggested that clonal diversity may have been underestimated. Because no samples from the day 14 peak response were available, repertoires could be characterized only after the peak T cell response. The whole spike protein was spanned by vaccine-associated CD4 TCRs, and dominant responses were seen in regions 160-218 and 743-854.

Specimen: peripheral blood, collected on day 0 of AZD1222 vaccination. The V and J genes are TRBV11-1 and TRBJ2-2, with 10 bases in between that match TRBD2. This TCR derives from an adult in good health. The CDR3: CASSRLAGNTGELFF. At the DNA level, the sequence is TGTGCCAGCAGTCGACTAGCGGGGAACACCGGGGAGCTGTTTTTT. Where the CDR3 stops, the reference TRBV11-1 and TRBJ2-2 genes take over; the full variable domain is EAEVAQSPRYKITEKSQAVAFWCDPISGHATLYWYRQILGQGPELLVQFQDESVVDDSQLPKDRFSAERLKGVDSTLKIQPAELGDSAMYLCASSRLAGNTGELFFGEGSRLTVL.